The 16 T cell receptor beta chains presented below share a single source sample, sequenced in a study of identical twins. TCRdb called the 5' RACE reads again in MiXCR, with one record for every CDR3 protein. The data contain about 190,000 distinct CDR3 sequences, around a sixth of them singletons. The same specimen was also included in a second study, on T cells expressing NK-cell markers.

Sequenced sample: CD8+ T cells sorted from blood. The receptors were sampled from a woman aged 18-30 years in good health.

This clonotype has just a few counts. V is TRBV4-3 and J is TRBJ2-7; D is undetermined. With 0 bases removed from V and 4 bases from J, the gap between germline ends came to 7 bases. Germline CDR1 and CDR2: LGHNA and YSLEER. This CDR3 has 13 amino acids. Here the CDR3 DNA reads TGCGCCAGCAGCCAAGACCTTCTTTACGAGCAGTACTTC. This translates into CASSQDLLYEQYF.

V is TRBV5-1 and J is TRBJ2-7, with D perhaps matching TRBD1 (6 bases). Germline V gives CDR1 SGHRS, CDR2 YFSETQ. V was cut by 3 bases and J by 5 bases, with 24 bases left in between. CDR3 length equals 17 residues. DNA of the CDR3: TGCGCCAGCAGCTCCCTTCGACTGACAGGCGGCTTGGACGAGCAGTACTTC. This encodes CASSSLRLTGGLDEQYF. The variable domain in full, completed from reference TRBV5-1 and TRBJ2-7, reads KAGVTQTPRYLIKTRGQQVTLSCSPISGHRSVSWYQQTPGQGLQFLFEYFSETQRNKGNFPGRFSGRQFSNSRSEMNVSTLELGDSALYLCASSSLRLTGGLDEQYFGPGTRLTVT.

This clonotype was observed a few times. The chain recombines TRBV13 with TRBJ2-6; TRBD1 is a possible D gene (6 bases). The CDR3 covers 15 residues. Per germline, CDR1 PRHDT and CDR2 FYEKMQ (reference sequence). Trimming cost V 5 bases and J 0 bases, with 8 bases left between them. DNA for the CDR3: TGTGCCAGCAGCATCAGGGGCTCTGGGGCCAACGTCCTGACTTTC. Translation gives CASSIRGSGANVLTF.

V and J are TRBV6-2 or TRBV6-3 and TRBJ2-7, with 8 bases fitting TRBD2. The germline gives CDR1 MNHEY, CDR2 SVGEGT. The length of the CDR3 is 12 residues. The J segment lost 9 bases and the V segment lost 2 bases, leaving 3 bases of the junction unmatched. The CDR3 DNA follows: TGTGCCAGCAGTTACGGCCTAGCGGGGCAGTACTTC. Amino acid sequence: CASSYGLAGQYF.

This clonotype showed up just a few times. V is TRBV12-3 or TRBV12-4 and J is TRBJ2-2; D not resolved. This CDR3 is 15 amino acids long. Trimming shortened V by 6 bases and J by 0 bases, and 11 bases separated the two germline ends. CDR3: CASSSATPNTGELFF. The CDR3 DNA sequence: TGTGCCAGCAGCTCCGCGACACCGAACACCGGGGAGCTGTTTTTT.

This clonotype was recorded at least ten times. This chain links TRBV20-1 with TRBJ2-1, with a possible D match to TRBD2 (5 bases). Germline V gene lookup returns CDR1 DFQATT and CDR2 SNEGSKA (reference sequence). The CDR3 spans 17 residues. V lost 3 bases and J 5 bases, leaving 23 bases between the germline ends. In nucleotides, the CDR3 is TGCAGTGCTAGCGGAGGCTACGCGGGCTTAAAAGACAATGAGCAGTTCTTC. Residues: CSASGGYAGLKDNEQFF.

The V gene is TRBV20-1, the J gene TRBJ2-1; D is possibly TRBD2 (6 bases). The germline gives CDR1 DFQATT, CDR2 SNEGSKA (reference sequence). Trimming cost V 4 bases and J 5 bases, with 30 bases left between them. The CDR3 runs to 19 residues. The CDR3: CSAIHSPDVLAGIHNEQFF. CDR3 in DNA: TGCAGTGCTATCCATTCCCCCGATGTCTTGGCGGGGATACACAATGAGCAGTTCTTC.

The chain carries TRBV5-1 and TRBJ1-4; the D is unclear. CDR1 SGHRS and CDR2 YFSETQ come from the germline V gene. V lost 4 bases, J lost 12 bases, and 16 bases lay in between. The CDR3 has 13 residues. The CDR3 region is CASSTEADPQLFF. CDR3 nucleotide sequence: TGCGCCAGCAGCACCGAAGCTGACCCTCAACTGTTTTTT.

This clonotype was seen only once. The CDR3 coding sequence is TGTGCCAGCAGCTTAGAAGACAGGGTCCACGAGCAGTACTTC. This translates into CASSLEDRVHEQYF. The V gene is TRBV11-2, the J gene TRBJ2-7; 7 bases map to TRBD1. V was clipped by 0 bases and J by 5 bases; unmatched bases: 4. The CDR3 runs 14 residues. Germline CDR1 is SGHAT and CDR2 is FQNNGV.

This chain uses TRBV19 with TRBJ2-2; TRBD2 aligns across 10 bases. The length of the CDR3 is 16 residues. Germline assignment: CDR1 LNHDA and CDR2 SQIVND (reference sequence). V shed 7 bases, J shed 2 bases, and the junction held 7 bases outside the gene matches. The CDR3 region is CASNLGLADNTGELFF. The CDR3 coding sequence is TGTGCCAGTAATCTCGGACTAGCGGATAACACCGGGGAGCTGTTTTTT.

The chain joins TRBV5-6 to TRBJ2-7, with D hard to call. V lost 0 bases to trimming and J lost 6 bases, with 4 bases between them. CDR1 and CDR2 from the germline V gene are SGHDT and YYEEEE. The CDR3 has 11 amino acids. The CDR3: CASSLEAEQYF. CDR3 nucleotide sequence: TGTGCCAGCAGCTTGGAGGCCGAGCAGTACTTC.

This clonotype showed up just a few times. The chain combines TRBV11-2 with TRBJ1-2; D remains unclear. The CDR3 runs to 13 residues. Germline V gives CDR1 SGHAT, CDR2 FQNNGV. V lost 6 bases and J 7 bases, leaving 15 bases between the germline ends. The CDR3 here is CASSVQTVAGYTF. The CDR3, as DNA: TGTGCCAGCAGTGTCCAAACAGTGGCTGGCTACACCTTC.

V is TRBV6-1 and J is TRBJ2-3; 7 nucleotides agree with TRBD1. The CDR3 length is 14 residues. V trimming: 6 bases; J trimming: 6 bases; junction bases outside the gene matches: 9. Germline CDR1 is MNHNS and CDR2 is SASEGT. DNA of the CDR3: TGTGCCAGCAGAGCCACAGGGGCCGGTGATACGCAGTATTTT. This sequence encodes CASRATGAGDTQYF.

This clonotype was counted only a few times. V and J are TRBV12-3 or TRBV12-4 and TRBJ2-5; 7 positions agree with TRBD1. CDR3 length: 14 residues. Losses at the gene ends were 5 bases for V and 4 bases for J; bases not matched to a gene: 7. The CDR3 bases are TGTGCCAGCAGTCCCACAGGGGACATAGAGACCCAGTACTTC. Amino acid sequence: CASSPTGDIETQYF.

This clonotype was counted only a few times. The chain links TRBV11-2 to TRBJ2-1; a weak D match, TRBD2 (6 bases). Germline CDR1 reads SGHAT; CDR2 reads FQNNGV. The CDR3 spans 13 residues. Trimming took off 7 bases at V and 10 bases at J, with 17 bases between the two ends. CDR3 DNA: TGTGCCAGCACCGAGGGACTTCTCGGGGAGCAGTTCTTC. It specifies CASTEGLLGEQFF.

This chain uses TRBV12-3 or TRBV12-4 with TRBJ2-7; 8 bases fit TRBD2. The CDR3 covers 15 residues. V was clipped by 6 bases and J by 3 bases; unmatched bases: 10. The CDR3 sequence is CASSGGGTPFYEQYF. CDR3 bases: TGTGCCAGCAGCGGCGGGGGGACACCCTTCTACGAGCAGTACTTC.